This T cell receptor (beta chain) stems from a study of cytomegalovirus exposure and HLA in healthy donors. Looking at the study overall: T cells numbering approximately 170 million yielded roughly 120 million unique TCR beta sequences in an earlier analysis. Study-wide results and limits: As a later analysis showed, several of the most significant clusters appeared to be linked to common viral pathogens. In a later analysis, productive TCRs from donors in an Asian-associated ancestry cluster reportedly carried fewer N-insertions than the cohort mean.

V lost 4 bases, J lost 7 bases, and 9 bases stayed unmatched. CDR3 length: 14 residues. Per germline, CDR1 KGHSH and CDR2 LQKENI. The PCR used 60 Vbeta and 13 Jbeta primers. TCRdb's table, derived via immunoSEQ multiplex PCR, lists solely in-frame clones and lacks some. The table lists 150,000 or so clones, roughly 80% of them singletons. About this clone: Its antigen is unidentified.

The genes are TRBV18 and TRBJ1-1, with 7 positions matching TRBD1. Sample: PBMCs. This clonotype originated in a woman in her thirties or forties in good health and CMV-seronegative. The CDR3 is CASSQFKGALEAFF. The CDR3 region has the DNA TGTGCCAGCTCACAATTCAAGGGGGCCCTTGAAGCTTTCTTT. The whole variable domain, filled in from reference TRBV18 and TRBJ1-1, reads NAGVMQNPRHLVRRRGQEARLRCSPMKGHSHVYWYRQLPEEGLKFMVYLQKENIIDESGMPKERFSAEFPKEGPSILRIQQVVRGDSAAYFCASSQFKGALEAFFGQGTRLTVV.